The 3 T cell receptor beta chains below all came from one sample that was sequenced in a study of graft-versus-host responses after intestinal transplantation listed by TCRdb under 2021. The sample's time point label, in plain terms: cells obtained before transplantation from donor or recipient. Library construction relied on the immunoSEQ multiplex PCR assay. The clones in this table, taken by TCRdb from immuneACCESS, are in-frame only. Not every clone is retained; where verified, under half of the shortfall comes from an unresolved V gene, and the cause of the rest is unknown. The sample table lists 75,000 to 100,000 clones, over 80% of them with a count of one. In total, the top ten clones hold roughly 0.49% of the sample. These receptors are not linked to any known antigen. The source was unstimulated CD8+ T cells sorted from spleen or lymph node cells, collected before intestinal transplant. These TCRs come from a human donor who received an intestinal transplant.

The CDR3 loop reads CASSSSQGAKEQYF. The CDR3 coding sequence is TGTGCCAGCAGTTCGTCACAGGGGGCAAAAGAGCAGTACTTC. The chain couples TRBV27 to TRBJ2-7; 9 bases map to TRBD1. Germline loops: CDR1 MNHEY, CDR2 SMNVEV (reference sequence). The CDR3 loop spans 14 amino acids. J lost 7 bases, V lost 4 bases, and 8 bases had no gene match.

This chain links TRBV15 with TRBJ2-1, with D uncertain. V gave up 4 bases and J gave up 5 bases, with 21 bases separating them. CDR3 length equals 17 residues. Germline values: CDR1 LNHNV, CDR2 YYDKDF (reference sequence). CDR3 region: CATSIRMGSRPDNEQFF. The CDR3 DNA follows: TGTGCCACCAGCATCCGGATGGGCAGCCGGCCGGACAATGAGCAGTTCTTC.

V usage is TRBV30 and J usage is TRBJ2-5, with TRBD1 as a possible D gene (6 bases). CDR3 length: 13 residues. The germline V and J ends were trimmed by 0 bases and 5 bases, with 10 bases remaining between them. Germline CDR1 is GTSNPN and CDR2 is SVGIG (reference sequence). DNA of the CDR3: TGTGCCTGGAGTGTACAGGGTAGGGAGACCCAGTACTTC. Translated: CAWSVQGRETQYF.